The next 13 T cell receptor beta chains were all read from a single sample in a study of blood T cell repertoires in COVID-19. This table comes from immunoSEQ multiplex PCR, and its TCRdb copy is limited to in-frame clones, with some not included. Of around 63,000 clones detected, about four fifths appear once; the ten largest clones hold about 16%. What was sequenced was peripheral blood. The receptors were gathered from a man in his fifties or sixties with COVID-19, enrolled during active disease.

The genes are TRBV21-1 and TRBJ2-1; the table assigns TRBD2, which was not confirmed against the DNA. TRBV21-1 is shown as a pseudogene. The CDR3 is 18 residues long. The CDR3 here is CASSKVLAGGPQGSVQFF. As DNA, the CDR3 is TGTGCCAGCAGCAAAGTACTAGCGGGGGGGCCACAGGGGTCGGTTCAGTTCTTC.

The CDR3 protein is CASSPGTGENEKLFF. The CDR3 DNA sequence: TGTGCCAGCAGCCCCGGGACAGGAGAGAATGAAAAACTGTTTTTT. The J gene is TRBJ1-4, the V gene TRBV11-2; 8 bases line up with TRBD1. Germline CDR1 SGHAT, CDR2 FQNNGV. J was trimmed by 5 bases and V by 5 bases; bases with no gene match: 7. This CDR3 comprises 15 residues.

The chain has TRBV7-2 and TRBJ1-2, with 10 bases fitting TRBD1. Germline trimming cut 4 bases from V and 8 bases from J; bases unmatched to any gene: 4. Germline V CDR1 and CDR2: SGHTA, FQGNSA. The CDR3 sequence is 13 residues long. The CDR3: CASSSVGQGGYTF. The CDR3 nucleotides read TGTGCCAGCAGCTCAGTGGGACAGGGGGGCTACACCTTC.

The chain links TRBV25-1 to TRBJ1-1; D unclear. The germline CDR1 and CDR2 sequences are MGHDK and SYGVNS. The CDR3 is 14 residues long. Trimming removed 7 bases from V and 6 bases from J, with 18 bases in between. Here the CDR3 reads CASKPREGPAEAFF. The CDR3 coding sequence is TGTGCCAGCAAGCCCCGTGAGGGCCCCGCTGAAGCTTTCTTT. The full variable domain, with the rest looked up from reference TRBV25-1 and TRBJ1-1, is EADIYQTPRYLVIGTGKKITLECSQTMGHDKMYWYQQDPGMELHLIHYSYGVNSTEKGDLSSESTVSRIRTEHFPLTLESARPSHTSQYLCASKPREGPAEAFFGQGTRLTVV.

This chain links TRBV6-5 with TRBJ2-5, with TRBD2 matching over 11 bases. In germline, CDR1 is MNHEY, CDR2 SVGAGI. With 2 bases clipped from V and 5 bases from J, the junction kept 7 bases outside the gene matches. The CDR3 is 16 amino acids. The CDR3 protein is CASSYIAGGLRETQYF. The CDR3 DNA is TGTGCCAGCAGTTACATAGCGGGAGGGCTTCGGGAGACCCAGTACTTC.

The genes are TRBV11-2 and TRBJ1-1; TRBD1 matches 9 bases. Germline values: CDR1 SGHAT, CDR2 FQNNGV. J lost 0 bases, V lost 5 bases, and 4 bases had no gene match. This CDR3 has 15 amino acids. The CDR3 sequence: CASSAGTGLNTEAFF. In DNA form, the CDR3 reads TGTGCCAGCAGCGCCGGGACAGGGTTGAACACTGAAGCTTTCTTT.

The chain has TRBV5-5 and TRBJ1-2; D gene unclear. V dropped 0 bases and J dropped 8 bases, with 8 bases sitting between them. The CDR3 sequence is 12 residues long. The germline CDR1 and CDR2 sequences are SGHKS and YYEKEE (reference sequence). This CDR3 reads CASSLERAGYTF. As DNA, the CDR3 is TGTGCCAGCAGCTTGGAGAGGGCGGGCTACACCTTC. Supplemented by reference TRBV5-5 and TRBJ1-2, the full variable domain reads DAGVTQSPTHLIKTRGQQVTLRCSPISGHKSVSWYQQVLGQGPQFIFQYYEKEERGRGNFPDRFSARQFPNYSSELNVNALLLGDSALYLCASSLERAGYTFGSGTRLTVV.

This clone was seen a single time. The rearrangement joins TRBV2 to TRBJ1-6, with D possibly being TRBD1 (5 bases). Germline loops: CDR1 SNHLY, CDR2 FYNNEI. Trimming shortened V by 6 bases and J by 9 bases, and 9 bases separated the two germline ends. This CDR3 spans 12 amino acids. The CDR3 nucleotides read TGTGCCAGCAGGGGGGAGGGTTCACCCCTCCACTTT. Amino acids: CASRGEGSPLHF.

This chain links TRBV11-2 with TRBJ2-7; 9 positions agree with TRBD1. The CDR3 contains 17 residues. Germline loops: CDR1 SGHAT, CDR2 FQNNGV. J was trimmed by 2 bases and V by 6 bases; bases with no gene match: 14. This CDR3 is CASSPATEDRGPYEQYF. The DNA of the CDR3 is TGTGCCAGCAGTCCAGCAACGGAGGACAGGGGACCCTACGAGCAGTACTTC.

The chain joins TRBV6-5 to TRBJ1-6; maybe TRBD1 (5 bases). Per the germline V gene, CDR1 is MNHEY and CDR2 is SVGAGI. Trimming removed 0 bases from V and 5 bases from J, with 11 bases in between. This CDR3 has 16 residues. CDR3 in DNA: TGTGCCAGCAGTTACTCGGTCGTCAGGGATAATTCACCCCTCCACTTT. Amino acid sequence: CASSYSVVRDNSPLHF.

V is TRBV18 and J is TRBJ2-7; D might be TRBD2 (5 bases). Per the germline V gene, CDR1 is KGHSH and CDR2 is LQKENI. There are 15 residues in the CDR3. Trimming removed 3 bases at V and 4 bases at J, with 16 bases between. CDR3 region: CASSPPGTPGYEQYF. The CDR3 DNA follows: TGTGCCAGCTCACCCCCGGGCACTCCGGGGTACGAGCAGTACTTC.

This clone was recorded a few times. The rearrangement joins TRBV4-1 to TRBJ1-5; 8 nucleotides match TRBD1. Looked up from germline, CDR1 is MGHRA and CDR2 is YSYEKL. With V trimmed by 0 bases and J by 7 bases, 5 bases remained unmatched. The CDR3 is 15 amino acids. The CDR3 DNA is TGCGCCAGCAGCCAAGAGGTGACAGGGGAGCAGCCCCAGCATTTT. It yields the protein CASSQEVTGEQPQHF.

This clone has just one count. The chain links TRBV5-1 to TRBJ2-3; 8 positions agree with TRBD1. The CDR3 sequence is 14 residues long. Losses at the gene ends were 1 base for V and 6 bases for J; bases not matched to a gene: 4. Germline V CDR1 and CDR2: SGHRS, YFSETQ. For the CDR3, the DNA is TGCGCCAGCAGCTTGTCAGGGGGCTCCGATACGCAGTATTTT. This gives the protein CASSLSGGSDTQYF.